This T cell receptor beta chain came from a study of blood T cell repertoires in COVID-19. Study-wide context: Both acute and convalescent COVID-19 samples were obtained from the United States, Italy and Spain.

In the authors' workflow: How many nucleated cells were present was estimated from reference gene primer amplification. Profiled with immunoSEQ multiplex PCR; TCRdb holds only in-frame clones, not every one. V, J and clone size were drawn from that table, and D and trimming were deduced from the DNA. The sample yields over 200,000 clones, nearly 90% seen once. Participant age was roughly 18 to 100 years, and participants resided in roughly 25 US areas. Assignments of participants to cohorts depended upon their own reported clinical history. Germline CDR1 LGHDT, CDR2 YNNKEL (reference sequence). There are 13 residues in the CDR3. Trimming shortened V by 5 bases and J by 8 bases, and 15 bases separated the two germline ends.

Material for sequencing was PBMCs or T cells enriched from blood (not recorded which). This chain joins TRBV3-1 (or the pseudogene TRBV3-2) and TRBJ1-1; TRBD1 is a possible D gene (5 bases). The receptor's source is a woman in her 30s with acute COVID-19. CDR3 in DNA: TGTGCCAGCAGCGTCCGGATGGAGGGGGAAGCTTTCTTT. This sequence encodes CASSVRMEGEAFF.